A single sample is the source of the 28 T cell receptor beta chains below, sequenced in a study of blood T cell repertoires in COVID-19. The repertoire was sequenced with immunoSEQ multiplex PCR; TCRdb's copy has only in-frame clones and lacks some. The profile shows about 150,000 clones, more than 75% of them singletons. Sample: PBMCs or T cells enriched from blood (not recorded which). The receptors originated from a woman in her thirties with acute COVID-19.

The chain uses TRBV7-3 and TRBJ1-5; D ambiguous. The CDR3 extends over 13 amino acids. Germline V gene lookup returns CDR1 SGHTA and CDR2 FQGTGA. Trimming removed 4 bases from V and 7 bases from J, with 11 bases in between. CDR3: CASSSTVTQPQHF. The DNA for the CDR3 is TGTGCCAGCAGCTCTACGGTAACCCAGCCCCAGCATTTT.

The rearrangement joins TRBV24-1 to TRBJ2-3; D gene unclear. The V gene's germline CDR1 is KGHDR and CDR2 SFDVKD. The V end was cut by 7 bases, the J end by 2 bases, with 9 bases between. This CDR3 region has 13 residues. The chain's CDR3 is CATSRPPTDTQYF. The CDR3 coding sequence is TGTGCCACCAGCCGTCCCCCCACAGATACGCAGTATTTT.

This clone was recorded only once. This chain links TRBV28 with TRBJ2-1; perhaps TRBD2 as D (5 bases). The CDR3 loop spans 13 amino acids. Between the trimmed V and J ends, which lost 6 bases and 7 bases, there was a span of 13 bases. CDR1 and CDR2 (germline): MDHEN, SYDVKM. CDR3 bases: TGTGCCAGCAGGGTCCACCCGGGGAATGAGCAGTTCTTC. It translates to CASRVHPGNEQFF.

The V and J genes are TRBV5-1 and TRBJ2-1; 9 bases are a match to TRBD1. The CDR3 sequence is 14 residues long. Trimming cost V 3 bases and J 7 bases; bases outside gene matches: 5. Germline V gene data show CDR1 as SGHRS and CDR2 as YFSETQ. The CDR3 nucleotides are TGCGCCAGCAGCTCCCAGACAGGGGGAAATGAGCAGTTCTTC. Translating it yields CASSSQTGGNEQFF.

This clone was recorded only once. J is TRBJ2-1 and V is TRBV19; possibly TRBD2 for D (6 bases). The CDR3 loop spans 13 amino acids. Germline values: CDR1 LNHDA, CDR2 SQIVND (reference sequence). V was shortened by 9 bases and J by 6 bases, with 15 bases between the two germline ends. Here the CDR3 DNA reads TGTGCCAGCCGATTCTCCGGGGGCAATGAGCAGTTCTTC. It is translated as CASRFSGGNEQFF.

The sample holds one count of this clone. For the CDR3, the DNA is TGCAGTGCTAGAGATTATCCGGAAGCTTTCTTT. Amino acids: CSARDYPEAFF. The chain is built from TRBV20-1 and TRBJ1-1; D not certain. Germline CDR1 and CDR2: DFQATT and SNEGSKA (reference sequence). V shed 0 bases and J shed 8 bases, with 7 bases lying between them. This CDR3 contains 11 residues.

CDR3 sequence (DNA): TGTGCCAGCAGTGATGTCGCAGATACGCAGTATTTT. Amino acids: CASSDVADTQYF. V usage is TRBV2 and J usage is TRBJ2-3; D unclear. The CDR3 consists of 12 residues. V shed 3 bases and J shed 4 bases, with 5 bases lying between them. The germline V gene encodes CDR1 SNHLY and CDR2 FYNNEI.

V is TRBV11-3 and J is TRBJ1-1; possible D gene TRBD1, 6 bases. CDR3 size: 14 residues. The V and J ends lost 2 bases and 7 bases respectively, with 14 bases between them. Per germline, CDR1 SGHNT and CDR2 YENEEA. The CDR3 sequence: CASSLRQGYGEAFF. The CDR3 nucleotides are TGTGCCAGCAGCTTACGGCAGGGGTATGGTGAAGCTTTCTTT.

V gene TRBV19 combines with J gene TRBJ2-2; 10 nucleotides line up with TRBD2. Germline V CDR1 and CDR2: LNHDA, SQIVND (reference sequence). Unmatched junction bases numbered 13, after V lost 3 bases and J lost 6 bases. The CDR3 is 18 residues long. CDR3 sequence: CASSIYPLTSGTAGELFF. CDR3 bases: TGTGCCAGTAGTATCTATCCCCTAACTAGCGGGACGGCCGGGGAGCTGTTTTTT.

The chain has TRBV7-9 and TRBJ2-5, with 7 bases fitting TRBD2. Germline CDR1 is SEHNR and CDR2 is FQNEAQ (reference sequence). The CDR3 extends over 15 amino acids. The ends lost 5 bases at V and 2 bases at J; junction bases unmatched: 8. The CDR3 DNA is TGTGCCAGCAGCCATACTAGCGCCTTTCAAGAGACCCAGTACTTC. This codes for CASSHTSAFQETQYF.

The chain combines TRBV12-3 or TRBV12-4 with TRBJ1-4; the match to TRBD1 covers 9 bases. The CDR3 spans 13 residues. V was pared by 4 bases and J by 15 bases, with 9 bases of the junction left unmatched. DNA of the CDR3: TGTGCCAGCAGTTCCGGGACAGGGTCCTCTTTGTTTTTT. It yields the protein CASSSGTGSSLFF.

The chain employs TRBV7-9 and TRBJ2-7, with D possibly matching TRBD1 (5 bases). V was shortened by 8 bases and J by 4 bases, with 12 bases between the two germline ends. Germline V lookup: CDR1 SEHNR, CDR2 FQNEAQ (reference sequence). The length of the CDR3 is 12 residues. The CDR3 DNA reads TGTGCCAGCGTTTCAGACAGTTACGAGCAGTACTTC. This translates into CASVSDSYEQYF.

This clone was seen just once. V gene TRBV5-1 combines with J gene TRBJ1-1, with 8 nucleotides matching TRBD1. Trimming at V came to 5 bases and at J to 4 bases, leaving 4 bases not matched to a gene. The CDR3 sequence is 13 residues long. Germline assignment: CDR1 SGHRS and CDR2 YFSETQ. The CDR3, as DNA: TGCGCCAGCAGGATGGACAGGGCCACTGAAGCTTTCTTT. It translates to CASRMDRATEAFF.

The chain recombines TRBV2 with TRBJ1-6; D is uncertain. Trimming stripped 3 bases from V and 8 bases from J, with 17 bases between. From germline, CDR1 is SNHLY and CDR2 FYNNEI. This CDR3 contains 16 residues. The CDR3, as DNA: TGTGCCAGCAGTGACTTATACGGGGTTGACGATTCACCCCTCCACTTT. Translating gives CASSDLYGVDDSPLHF.

V and J are TRBV28 and TRBJ1-1; 7 bases line up with TRBD1. Trimming cost V 3 bases and J 3 bases; bases outside gene matches: 4. CDR1 is MDHEN and CDR2 is SYDVKM in the germline V gene. The CDR3 has 14 residues. In nucleotides, the CDR3 is TGTGCCAGCAGTTTCGAAAGGGGGCACACTGAAGCTTTCTTT. This sequence encodes CASSFERGHTEAFF.

V is TRBV4-1 and J is TRBJ1-4; the D gene is possibly TRBD1 (6 bases). Germline lookup yields CDR1 MGHRA and CDR2 YSYEKL. V lost 0 bases, J lost 1 base, and 6 bases lay in between. This CDR3 is 15 amino acids long. The CDR3 region is CASSQDRGTNEKLFF. As DNA, the CDR3 is TGCGCCAGCAGCCAAGACAGGGGAACTAATGAAAAACTGTTTTTT.

The chain combines TRBV27 with TRBJ2-7, with D possibly matching TRBD1 (6 bases). The V gene lost 6 bases and the J gene lost 5 bases, with 17 bases spanning the gap. Germline CDR1 reads MNHEY; CDR2 reads SMNVEV (reference sequence). The CDR3 has 14 amino acids. The CDR3 spells CASRRATGLNEQYF. CDR3 in DNA: TGTGCCAGCAGGCGGGCTACAGGGTTAAACGAGCAGTACTTC.

The chain links TRBV28 to TRBJ2-1; no clear D. V was pared by 2 bases and J by 2 bases, with 7 bases between. CDR3 size: 14 residues. Germline CDR1 MDHEN, CDR2 SYDVKM. This CDR3 is CASSLVETYNEQFF. CDR3 DNA: TGTGCCAGCAGTTTAGTCGAGACCTACAATGAGCAGTTCTTC.

The chain employs TRBV6-1 and TRBJ2-7; possibly TRBD2 for D (6 bases). The V end was cut by 4 bases, the J end by 4 bases, with 17 bases between. The CDR3 consists of 15 residues. Per germline, CDR1 MNHNS and CDR2 SASEGT. The CDR3 protein is CASSGAAWGDYEQYF. CDR3 nucleotides: TGTGCCAGCAGTGGAGCGGCCTGGGGGGATTACGAGCAGTACTTC.

The chain employs TRBV3-1 (or the pseudogene TRBV3-2) and TRBJ2-7; 12 positions match TRBD2. The junction had 2 bases not matched to a gene; V was cut back by 0 bases and J by 2 bases. CDR3 length: 16 residues. Germline V gene data show CDR1 as LGHDT and CDR2 as YNNKEL (reference sequence). The CDR3 here is CASSQERLAGAYEQYF. The CDR3 region has the DNA TGTGCCAGCAGCCAAGAGCGACTAGCGGGAGCCTACGAGCAGTACTTC.

This sequence joins TRBV18 and TRBJ1-5; the D gene is possibly TRBD1 (6 bases). In germline, CDR1 is KGHSH, CDR2 LQKENI. V gave up 3 bases and J gave up 3 bases, with 15 bases separating them. This CDR3 spans 16 amino acids. The CDR3 bases are TGTGCCAGCTCACCGGGTGGGGGACACATCAATCAGCCCCAGCATTTT. Amino acids: CASSPGGGHINQPQHF. The full variable domain, its missing parts supplied by reference TRBV18 and TRBJ1-5, is NAGVMQNPRHLVRRRGQEARLRCSPMKGHSHVYWYRQLPEEGLKFMVYLQKENIIDESGMPKERFSAEFPKEGPSILRIQQVVRGDSAAYFCASSPGGGHINQPQHFGDGTRLSIL.

V gene TRBV19 combines with J gene TRBJ1-3; 8 bases line up with TRBD1. CDR3 length equals 14 residues. The J segment lost 3 bases and the V segment lost 7 bases, leaving 5 bases of the junction unmatched. Germline V gives CDR1 LNHDA, CDR2 SQIVND (reference sequence). The DNA for the CDR3 is TGTGCCAGTACCGCAGGGGGCGGTGGAAACACCATATATTTT. Translated: CASTAGGGGNTIYF.

The J gene is TRBJ2-7, the V gene TRBV27; 7 bases match TRBD2. Trimming took 2 bases from V and 0 from J; bases not matched to a gene: 4. Germline V gene sequence: CDR1 MNHEY, CDR2 SMNVEV (reference sequence). The CDR3 is made up of 15 amino acids. The chain's CDR3 is CASSLAGDGSYEQYF. The CDR3 nucleotides read TGTGCCAGCAGTTTAGCGGGGGACGGCTCCTACGAGCAGTACTTC.

The chain is built from TRBV18 and TRBJ1-5, with 7 bases matching TRBD1. V lost 6 bases and J lost 7; bases outside the gene matches: 9. Per germline, CDR1 KGHSH and CDR2 LQKENI. This CDR3 region has 14 residues. Here the CDR3 reads CASSPDRVGQPQHF. The CDR3 region has the DNA TGTGCCAGCTCCCCCGACAGGGTTGGACAGCCCCAGCATTTT.

The chain couples TRBV28 to TRBJ1-2; 8 bases are a match to TRBD1. The V and J ends lost 3 bases and 7 bases, in that order; junction bases with no gene match: 7. From germline, CDR1 is MDHEN and CDR2 SYDVKM. This CDR3 spans 14 amino acids. For the CDR3, the DNA is TGTGCCAGCAGTTTCCAAGGACAGGGCGCTGGCTACACCTTC. Its translation is CASSFQGQGAGYTF.

The chain carries TRBV19 and TRBJ1-1, with D possibly TRBD1 on 6 matching bases. V was pared by 5 bases and J by 0 bases, with 13 bases between. This CDR3 contains 15 residues. The germline CDR1 and CDR2 sequences are LNHDA and SQIVND (reference sequence). CDR3 sequence: CASSHQGIMNTEAFF. CDR3 coding DNA: TGTGCCAGTAGTCACCAGGGGATTATGAACACTGAAGCTTTCTTT.

The CDR3 DNA reads TGCGCCAGCAGTGAGTCTGCGGATCAGCGCGGCTATGGCTACACCTTC. Translated: CASSESADQRGYGYTF. V usage is TRBV10-1 and J usage is TRBJ1-2; no firm D call. The germline V gene encodes CDR1 WNHNN and CDR2 SYGVQD (reference sequence). Trimming shortened V by 0 bases and J by 4 bases, and 15 bases separated the two germline ends. The CDR3 has 16 amino acids.

DNA for the CDR3: TGTGCCAGCAGTGAAGCGTGGGGGGGCACTGAAGCTTTCTTT. Encoded protein: CASSEAWGGTEAFF. This chain links TRBV2 with TRBJ1-1; TRBD1 is a possible D gene (5 bases). Per germline, CDR1 SNHLY and CDR2 FYNNEI. The CDR3 extends over 14 amino acids. The germline V and J ends were trimmed by 0 bases and 4 bases, with 9 bases remaining between them.